Presented here are 27 T cell receptor beta chains from one specimen sequenced in a study of post-analysis software for immune sequencing data (dated by TCRdb to 2013 to 2016). The library was produced with PCR. TCRdb records Illumina HiSeq 2500 as the sequencer. Unique molecular identifiers were incorporated into TCR beta cDNA libraries to reduce PCR and sequencing biases. TCRdb reprocessing: public reads trimmed at Q25 with fastp, clones called with MiXCR, in-frame beta chains kept. Each CDR3 protein gets just one entry, which takes the most common genes and DNA from the rows behind it. This sample is represented by about 540,000 distinct CDR3 sequences; roughly 34% of them were singletons. The ten largest clones add up to 4.5% to 7.5% of the sample. No cognate antigen is known for these TCRs. Overall study outcomes, separate from this receptor: A handful of TRBV segments, including TRBV5-6, TRBV5-1 and TRBV20-1, were significantly more frequent in patients than controls.

The sample taken for sequencing was blood. The receptor source for this set is a girl under 18 with multiple sclerosis.

As to this clonotype: The junction departs from germline at one end; a sequencing error may be responsible. J is TRBJ2-7 and V is TRBV4-1; D gene ambiguous. The germline V gene encodes CDR1 MGHRA and CDR2 YSYEKL. This CDR3 has 14 amino acids. The CDR3 nucleotides are TGCACCAGCAGCCAAGATGGCGGAGCCTACGAGCAGTACTTC. The encoded protein is CTSSQDGGAYEQYF.

This clonotype was seen a handful of times. The gene calls are TRBV28 and TRBJ2-3; possibly TRBD2 for D (5 bases). CDR1 MDHEN and CDR2 SYDVKM come from the germline V gene. The length of the CDR3 is 12 residues. The CDR3 protein is CAVEGVTDTQYF. CDR3 nucleotide sequence: TGTGCAGTCGAGGGAGTGACAGATACGCAGTATTTT. Complete variable domain (other parts from reference TRBV28 and TRBJ2-3): DVKVTQSSRYLVKRTGEKVFLECVQDMDHENMFWYRQDPGLGLRLIYFSYDVKMKEKGDIPEGYSVSREKKERFSLILESASTNQTSMYLCAVEGVTDTQYFGPGTRLTVL.

Notes on this clonotype: A much larger clone differs from this one at a single base, so this may be a read error. This rearrangement joins TRBV19 to TRBJ2-7; D may be TRBD1 (6 bases). Deletions cut 3 bases from V and 7 bases from J, with 19 bases between. Germline assignment: CDR1 LNHDA and CDR2 SQIVND (reference sequence). The CDR3 runs to 15 residues. CDR3 sequence: CASSIGQLEHNEQYF. In DNA form, the CDR3 reads TGTGCCAGTAGTATTGGACAGTTAGAGCACAATGAGCAGTACTTC.

With regard to this clonotype: One end of the junction is discordant with germline, which a read error may explain. The CDR3 DNA follows: TGTGCCATCGGTGAGGGACAGTCTAGCACAGATACGCAGTATTTT. Translating it yields CAIGEGQSSTDTQYF. The chain combines TRBV10-3 with TRBJ2-3; 7 nucleotides agree with TRBD1. The CDR3 has 15 residues. CDR1 and CDR2 (germline): ENHRY, SYGVKD.

The rearrangement uses TRBV5-1 and TRBJ2-3; D is uncertain. Germline values: CDR1 SGHRS, CDR2 YFSETQ. The CDR3 consists of 16 residues. The V and J ends lost 4 bases and 0 bases respectively, with 15 bases between them. The CDR3 is CASSQRWAISTDTQYF. DNA of the CDR3: TGCGCCAGCAGCCAACGATGGGCGATTAGCACAGATACGCAGTATTTT. The entire variable domain, with the rest obtained from reference TRBV5-1 and TRBJ2-3, is as follows: KAGVTQTPRYLIKTRGQQVTLSCSPISGHRSVSWYQQTPGQGLQFLFEYFSETQRNKGNFPGRFSGRQFSNSRSEMNVSTLELGDSALYLCASSQRWAISTDTQYFGPGTRLTVL.

This rearrangement joins TRBV10-3 to TRBJ1-1; D is possibly TRBD1 (6 bases). The CDR3 has 14 residues. CDR1 and CDR2 (germline): ENHRY, SYGVKD. V was pared by 4 bases and J by 1 base, with 10 bases between. The DNA for the CDR3 is TGTGCCATCAGTGTGAACAGGGCGAACACTGAAGCTTTCTTT. Its translation: CAISVNRANTEAFF.

This clonotype turned up a few times. This chain uses TRBV4-1 with TRBJ1-4; D is ambiguous. Germline V gene lookup returns CDR1 MGHRA and CDR2 YSYEKL. Trimming stripped 4 bases from V and 0 bases from J, with 12 bases between. The CDR3 sequence is 16 residues long. CDR3 sequence: CASSPGVGTTNEKLFF. CDR3 in DNA: TGCGCCAGCAGCCCGGGTGTTGGGACAACTAATGAAAAACTGTTTTTT.

The chain combines TRBV20-1 with TRBJ2-5; D is possibly TRBD1 (5 bases). The DNA matches TRBJ2-7 better at its end, which makes the J call doubtful. Germline CDR1 DFQATT, CDR2 SNEGSKA (reference sequence). The CDR3 length is 13 residues. For the CDR3, the DNA is TGCAGTGCTAGGCTGGCAGGGCCTAACGAGCAGTACTTC. Its translation is CSARLAGPNEQYF.

The rearrangement joins TRBV20-1 to TRBJ1-2; 8 bases are a match to TRBD1. Trimming removed 6 bases from V and 8 bases from J; junction bases left unmatched: 11. The CDR3 is made up of 13 amino acids. CDR1 DFQATT and CDR2 SNEGSKA come from the germline V gene (reference sequence). This CDR3 reads CSAGTGKTEGYTF. For the CDR3, the DNA is TGCAGTGCAGGGACAGGCAAAACGGAGGGCTACACCTTC.

Of note for this clonotype: Possible read error: a much larger clone is one base away. The rearrangement uses TRBV20-1 and TRBJ2-7, with 9 bases lining up with TRBD2. This CDR3 region has 13 residues. The germline CDR1 and CDR2 sequences are DFQATT and SNEGSKA (reference sequence). CDR3 residues: CGAEASGEDEQYF. Written as DNA, the CDR3 is TGCGGTGCTGAGGCTAGCGGGGAAGACGAGCAGTACTTC.

CDR3 sequence reads: CASRDRDYEQYF. DNA of the CDR3: TGTGCCAGCAGAGACAGGGACTACGAGCAGTACTTC. This chain connects TRBV6-5 to TRBJ2-4; 7 positions agree with TRBD1. The J call may be incorrect, as the DNA end agrees better with TRBJ2-7. Germline V CDR1 and CDR2: MNHEY, SVGAGI. This CDR3 region has 12 residues.

On this clonotype itself: The germline gene is not matched at one end of the junction; a read error may be the cause. This chain links TRBV12-3 or TRBV12-4 with TRBJ1-1; D may be TRBD1 (5 bases). The length of the CDR3 is 14 residues. The CDR3 DNA is TGTGCCAGCAGTTTCAGGGATTGGAACGCTGAAGCTTTCTTT. It codes for CASSFRDWNAEAFF.

This clonotype was seen more than once but under ten times. The chain carries TRBV12-3 or TRBV12-4 and TRBJ1-2; possible D gene TRBD1, 6 bases. The CDR3 is made up of 13 amino acids. V lost 8 bases, J lost 7 bases, and 17 bases lay in between. The CDR3 DNA reads TGTGCCAGCTTGGCACAGGGATCTCCTGGCTACACCTTC. As protein: CASLAQGSPGYTF.

Worth noting for this clonotype: An end of the junction does not agree with germline; a read error may underlie this. CDR3 bases: TGTGCCAGCAGTGAGTCAAGCAACTATGGCTACACCTTC. This codes for CASSESSNYGYTF. The chain employs TRBV10-3 and TRBJ1-2; D not resolved. Per the germline V gene, CDR1 is ENHRY and CDR2 is SYGVKD. The CDR3 is made up of 13 amino acids.

The chain combines TRBV6-2 or TRBV6-3 with TRBJ1-5; D ambiguous. CDR1 is MNHEY and CDR2 is SVGEGT in the germline V gene. V was pared by 2 bases and J by 4 bases, with 12 bases between. This CDR3 spans 15 amino acids. CDR3 amino acids: CASSYQNWENQPQHF. The CDR3 coding sequence is TGTGCCAGCAGTTACCAAAACTGGGAAAATCAGCCCCAGCATTTT.

V usage is TRBV11-2 and J usage is TRBJ2-1; TRBD1 agrees at 7 bases. The CDR3 has 13 amino acids. Trimming removed 4 bases from V and 7 bases from J; junction bases left unmatched: 4. Looked up from germline, CDR1 is SGHAT and CDR2 is FQNNGV. The DNA of the CDR3 is TGTGCCAGCAGCTCGCAACAGGGGAATGAGCAGTTCTTC. Translation: CASSSQQGNEQFF.

Many counts were recorded for this clonotype. V is TRBV20-1 and J is TRBJ1-5; D perhaps matches TRBD1 (6 bases). CDR1 and CDR2 from the germline V gene are DFQATT and SNEGSKA (reference sequence). The CDR3 runs to 13 residues. Trimming left V 3 bases short and J 7 bases short, with 13 bases between. The CDR3 region has the DNA TGCAGTGCTAGCGACAGGCCCCGGCAGCCCCAGCATTTT. Protein: CSASDRPRQPQHF.

This clonotype was seen a handful of times. The junction and the germline gene differ at one end; a read error may be behind it. The gene calls are TRBV5-1 and TRBJ2-3, with 10 bases identical to TRBD2. Germline V gene lookup returns CDR1 SGHRS and CDR2 YFSETQ. This CDR3 contains 15 residues. The CDR3: CASSLEAGGTDTQYF. CDR3 nucleotide sequence: TGTGCCAGCAGCTTAGAAGCGGGGGGGACAGATACGCAGTATTTT.

V and J are TRBV25-1 and TRBJ2-2; 7 bases match TRBD2. This CDR3 contains 12 residues. Losses at the gene ends were 8 bases for V and 7 bases for J; bases not matched to a gene: 4. Looked up from germline, CDR1 is MGHDK and CDR2 is SYGVNS. DNA for the CDR3: TGTGCCAGCTCACGGGGGGTCGGGGAGCTGTTTTTT. Amino acids: CASSRGVGELFF.

The V gene is TRBV7-2, the J gene TRBJ2-5, with 13 nucleotides matching TRBD2. In germline, CDR1 is SGHTA, CDR2 FQGNSA. Trimming removed 2 bases from V and 2 bases from J; junction bases left unmatched: 2. The CDR3 runs 16 residues. The CDR3 DNA follows: TGTGCCAGCAGCTTACCGACTAGCGGGGGGCAAGAGACCCAGTACTTC. Amino acids: CASSLPTSGGQETQYF.

This rearrangement joins TRBV24-1 to TRBJ2-3, with TRBD2 matching over 12 bases. The length of the CDR3 is 19 residues. The V gene end was trimmed by 5 bases and the J gene end by 3 bases; junction bases not matched to a gene: 14. Germline CDR1 reads KGHDR; CDR2 reads SFDVKD. As DNA, the CDR3 is TGTGCCACCAGTGTACGGACTAGCGGGGTATTGGAGAATACAGATACGCAGTATTTT. Its translation: CATSVRTSGVLENTDTQYF.

This clonotype was counted between two and nine times. The chain has TRBV9 and TRBJ2-7, with TRBD1 as a possible D gene (5 bases). Per germline, CDR1 SGDLS and CDR2 YYNGEE. The V end lost 2 bases, the J end lost 3 bases, and 12 bases lay between the germline ends. CDR3 length equals 14 residues. CDR3 sequence reads: CASSVGARSYEQYF. The CDR3 DNA is TGTGCCAGCAGCGTTGGGGCGCGGAGCTACGAGCAGTACTTC.

This chain connects TRBV27 to TRBJ2-3, with D perhaps assigned TRBD1 or TRBD2 (5 bases each). Per the germline V gene, CDR1 is MNHEY and CDR2 is SMNVEV (reference sequence). V lost 4 bases to trimming and J lost 2 bases, with 10 bases between them. CDR3 length equals 14 residues. This CDR3 is CASSSRDATDTQYF. CDR3 in DNA: TGTGCCAGCAGTTCCCGGGACGCCACAGATACGCAGTATTTT.

This clonotype was counted ten times or more. This sequence joins TRBV9 and TRBJ2-7, with D tentatively TRBD2 (5 bases). Looked up from germline, CDR1 is SGDLS and CDR2 is YYNGEE. The CDR3 consists of 13 residues. V was cut by 1 base and J by 4 bases, with 9 bases left in between. CDR3: CASSVTEGYEQYF. CDR3 in DNA: TGTGCCAGCAGCGTAACCGAGGGATACGAGCAGTACTTC.

This clonotype was counted a few times. V is TRBV5-6 and J is TRBJ1-2; D is undetermined. Germline V gene sequence: CDR1 SGHDT, CDR2 YYEEEE. V was trimmed by 0 bases and J by 8 bases, leaving 14 bases between them. The CDR3 loop spans 14 amino acids. The CDR3 DNA reads as TGTGCCAGCAGCTTGGGACGTGGGGTCCGGGGCTACACCTTC. Protein sequence: CASSLGRGVRGYTF. Variable domain in full (rest from reference TRBV5-6 and TRBJ1-2): DAGVTQSPTHLIKTRGQQVTLRCSPKSGHDTVSWYQQALGQGPQFIFQYYEEEERQRGNFPDRFSGHQFPNYSSELNVNALLLGDSALYLCASSLGRGVRGYTFGSGTRLTVV.

There are a few counts of this clonotype. The chain couples TRBV28 to TRBJ2-7; D is tentatively TRBD1 or TRBD2 (5 bases each). Germline V gene sequence: CDR1 MDHEN, CDR2 SYDVKM. Trimming pared 3 bases from V and 3 bases from J, leaving 12 bases between. The CDR3 is made up of 14 amino acids. The CDR3 nucleotides are TGTGCCAGCAGTTTGAGGGGAACAGGCTACGAGCAGTACTTC. It translates to CASSLRGTGYEQYF. The full variable domain, with the rest looked up from reference TRBV28 and TRBJ2-7, is DVKVTQSSRYLVKRTGEKVFLECVQDMDHENMFWYRQDPGLGLRLIYFSYDVKMKEKGDIPEGYSVSREKKERFSLILESASTNQTSMYLCASSLRGTGYEQYFGPGTRLTVT.

This chain connects TRBV5-1 to TRBJ2-1; TRBD1 matches 8 bases. Germline-derived CDR1 and CDR2 are SGHRS and YFSETQ. This CDR3 region has 15 residues. V dropped 4 bases and J dropped 2; count of bases not matched to a gene: 5. The chain's CDR3 is CASSNDRGAYNEQFF. The DNA for the CDR3 is TGCGCCAGCAGCAACGACAGGGGCGCCTACAATGAGCAGTTCTTC.